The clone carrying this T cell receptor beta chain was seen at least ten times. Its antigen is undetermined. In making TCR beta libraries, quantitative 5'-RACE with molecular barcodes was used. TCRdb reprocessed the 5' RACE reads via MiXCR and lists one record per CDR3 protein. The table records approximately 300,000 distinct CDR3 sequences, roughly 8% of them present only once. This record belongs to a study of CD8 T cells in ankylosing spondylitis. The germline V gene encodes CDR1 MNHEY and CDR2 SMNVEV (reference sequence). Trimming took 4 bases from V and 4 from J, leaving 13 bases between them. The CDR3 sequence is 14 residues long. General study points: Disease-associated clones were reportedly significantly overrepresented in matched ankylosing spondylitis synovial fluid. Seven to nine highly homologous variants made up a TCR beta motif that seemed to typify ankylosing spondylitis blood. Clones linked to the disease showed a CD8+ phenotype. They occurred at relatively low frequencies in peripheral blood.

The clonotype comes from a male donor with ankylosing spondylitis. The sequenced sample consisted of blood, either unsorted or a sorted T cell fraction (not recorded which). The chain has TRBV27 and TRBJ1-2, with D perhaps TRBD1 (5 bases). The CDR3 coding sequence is TGTGCCAGCAGTTGGGGCGCAGAGGCCTATGGCTACACCTTC. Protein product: CASSWGAEAYGYTF.